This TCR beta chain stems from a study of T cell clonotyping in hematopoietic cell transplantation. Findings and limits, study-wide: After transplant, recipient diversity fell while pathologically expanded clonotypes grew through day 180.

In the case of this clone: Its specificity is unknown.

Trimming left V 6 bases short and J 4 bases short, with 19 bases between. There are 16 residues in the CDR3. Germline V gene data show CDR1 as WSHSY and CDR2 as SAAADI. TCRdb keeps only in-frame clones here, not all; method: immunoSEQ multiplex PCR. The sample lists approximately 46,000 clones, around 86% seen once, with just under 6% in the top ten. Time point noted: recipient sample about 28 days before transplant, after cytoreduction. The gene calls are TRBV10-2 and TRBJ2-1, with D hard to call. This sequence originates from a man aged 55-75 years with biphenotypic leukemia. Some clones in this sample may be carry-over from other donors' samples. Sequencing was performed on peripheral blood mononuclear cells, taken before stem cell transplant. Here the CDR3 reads CASSQPGVLWYNEQFF. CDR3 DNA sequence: TGCGCCAGCAGCCAGCCCGGAGTTCTCTGGTACAATGAGCAGTTCTTC.